This TCR beta chain was retrieved from a study of T cell responses to AZD1222 COVID-19 vaccine. The study, taken as a whole, reports: Receipt of two AZD1222 doses was followed by a rise in Spike-specific TCR breadth and depth.

With respect to this clone: Its antigen is not identified.

Profiling relied on immunoSEQ multiplex PCR, and the TCRdb table lists in-frame clones only, not all of them. The sample consists of 210,000 or so clones, about 92% of them appearing once. The sequencing used peripheral blood, collected on day 0 of MenACWY control vaccination. The receptor's source is an adult in good health.

CDR3 sequence: CASSPTSRGTNEKLFF. The CDR3 DNA reads TGTGCCAGCTCACCTACGTCCAGGGGAACTAATGAAAAACTGTTTTTT. V gene TRBV18 combines with J gene TRBJ1-4; TRBD1 is a possible D gene (6 bases). V lost 3 bases and J 1 base, leaving 12 bases between the germline ends. Germline V gene lookup returns CDR1 KGHSH and CDR2 LQKENI. This CDR3 contains 16 residues.